This TCR beta chain was sequenced for a study of T cells in Graves' hyperthyroidism and ophthalmopathy. Study background: Once the initial diagnosis was made, peripheral blood was obtained before any treatment.

General study points: Among clonotypes expanded in thyroid above 0.001, most were also found in blood. Through a model of 13 V-J features, ophthalmopathy was separated from stable hyperthyroidism.

Amplification of TCR beta CDR3 regions used RNA as the template. The HTBI set primed first-round TCR CDR3 RT-PCR. TCRdb fed the multiplex PCR reads into MiXCR, producing one record per CDR3 protein. The sample includes 330,000 or so distinct CDR3 sequences, 15% to 20% seen only once; the top ten take roughly 16%. V was trimmed by 7 bases and J by 2 bases, leaving 11 bases between them. The CDR3 covers 13 residues. Germline lookup yields CDR1 SQVTM and CDR2 ANQGSEA. Orbital computed tomography, thyroid ultrasound, serum thyroxine and TRAb, and clinical symptoms together informed the diagnoses. This clonotype has ten or more counts. Its specificity is not known.

The clonotype was recovered from a woman aged 40 to 50 with Graves' ophthalmopathy. The specimen sequenced was blood. The chain links TRBV29-1 to TRBJ2-2; weak D call: TRBD2 (5 bases). CDR3 in amino acids: CSGRTANTGELFF. The CDR3 region has the DNA TGCAGCGGGAGGACTGCCAACACCGGGGAGCTGTTTTTT.